These 21 T cell receptor beta chains were sequenced from one sample in a study of blood T cell repertoires in COVID-19. Data came from immunoSEQ multiplex PCR; TCRdb stores just in-frame clones and leaves some out. This repertoire shows 130,000 or so clones, 70% to 80% found once; its top ten account for 10% to 14%. Sequencing was done on a sample of peripheral blood. The receptors come from a human donor in a cohort sampled during active COVID-19.

J is TRBJ2-5 and V is TRBV6-5, with D perhaps TRBD2 (7 bases). CDR1 MNHEY and CDR2 SVGAGI come from the germline V gene. V lost 10 bases and J lost 2, with 20 bases in between. This CDR3 spans 15 amino acids. CDR3 protein: CAITKGGRGQETQYF. The CDR3 nucleotides read TGTGCCATCACCAAAGGGGGGCGGGGGCAAGAGACCCAGTACTTC.

In its sample, this clone was seen once. V gene TRBV5-1 combines with J gene TRBJ1-2; 7 nucleotides agree with TRBD1. V shed 0 bases and J 8 bases; nucleotides not matched to a gene: 7. The germline gives CDR1 SGHRS, CDR2 YFSETQ. The CDR3 covers 14 residues. This CDR3 reads CASSLDTGVGGYTF. CDR3 DNA: TGCGCCAGCAGCTTGGACACAGGGGTGGGAGGCTACACCTTC.

The V gene is TRBV29-1, the J gene TRBJ1-2; 9 nucleotides align to TRBD1. CDR1 is SQVTM, CDR2 ANQGSEA, per germline. V lost 3 bases, J lost 3 bases, and 8 bases stayed unmatched. CDR3 length: 15 residues. CDR3 loop: CSVDRTGGVDYGYTF. The CDR3 DNA reads TGCAGCGTTGACCGTACAGGGGGCGTCGACTATGGCTACACCTTC.

The gene calls are TRBV14 and TRBJ2-7; D possibly corresponds to TRBD1 (6 bases). This CDR3 contains 15 residues. Germline values: CDR1 SGHDN, CDR2 FVKESK. Trimming stripped 2 bases from V and 3 bases from J, with 14 bases between. Here the CDR3 DNA reads TGTGCCAGCAGCCAATGGGGGCTTCCGGGCTACGAGCAGTACTTC. This encodes CASSQWGLPGYEQYF.

V and J are TRBV5-1 and TRBJ2-1, with 7 positions matching TRBD2. The CDR3 loop spans 16 amino acids. Germline CDR1 and CDR2: SGHRS and YFSETQ. The ends lost 4 bases at V and 5 bases at J; junction bases unmatched: 12. The DNA for the CDR3 is TGCGCCAGCAGCGTAAACTCCGGGACTAAACACAATGAGCAGTTCTTC. Its translation is CASSVNSGTKHNEQFF.

This chain uses TRBV19 with TRBJ2-3; D is ambiguous. The CDR3 sequence is 13 residues long. Trimming pared 1 base from V and 3 bases from J, leaving 5 bases between. Per germline, CDR1 LNHDA and CDR2 SQIVND (reference sequence). CDR3 in DNA: TGTGCCAGTAGTATAGCCCGGACAGATACGCAGTATTTT. As protein: CASSIARTDTQYF.

The chain couples TRBV24-1 to TRBJ1-3, with D tentatively TRBD1 (5 bases). From germline, CDR1 is KGHDR and CDR2 SFDVKD. V was clipped by 9 bases and J by 1 base, with 6 bases between them. The CDR3 is made up of 12 amino acids. This CDR3 is CATQGSGNTIYF. The CDR3 DNA reads as TGTGCCACCCAGGGTTCTGGAAACACCATATATTTT.

In its sample, this clone was seen once. The CDR3 reads CASSLGGGGFLDSPLHF. The CDR3 DNA follows: TGTGCCAGCAGCTTAGGAGGTGGTGGCTTCCTTGATTCACCCCTCCACTTT. The chain recombines TRBV7-8 with TRBJ1-6; D not resolved. V lost 1 base and J 8 bases, leaving 18 bases between the germline ends. The CDR3 covers 17 residues. CDR1 is SGHVS, CDR2 FQNEAQ, per germline.

In this sample, this clone turned up once. The V gene is TRBV6-4, the J gene TRBJ2-3; 8 bases are a match to TRBD2. The ends lost 3 bases at V and 1 base at J; junction bases unmatched: 3. CDR1 and CDR2 (germline): MRHNA, SNTAGT. The length of the CDR3 is 15 residues. Here the CDR3 DNA reads TGTGCCAGCAGTGAAGTAGCGGGGCGCACAGATACGCAGTATTTT. Amino acid sequence: CASSEVAGRTDTQYF.

This clone was counted only a few times. V is TRBV28 and J is TRBJ2-3; TRBD2 matches at 7 bases. The germline CDR1 and CDR2 sequences are MDHEN and SYDVKM. V dropped 6 bases and J dropped 3; count of bases not matched to a gene: 12. The CDR3 sequence is 16 residues long. The CDR3 DNA reads as TGTGCCAGCAGCCGCGGGGGAGGCGGAAAGACAGATACGCAGTATTTT. Amino acids: CASSRGGGGKTDTQYF.

The V and J genes are TRBV5-8 and TRBJ2-7; 12 bases fit TRBD1. This CDR3 is 15 amino acids long. CDR1 is SGHTS and CDR2 is YDEGEE in the germline V gene. J gave up 5 bases and V 4 bases, and 7 bases lay outside the gene matches. The CDR3: CASSVMGTGGDEQYF. Written as DNA, the CDR3 is TGTGCCAGCAGCGTCATGGGGACAGGGGGCGACGAGCAGTACTTC.

This clone was recorded once. The rearrangement joins TRBV5-5 to TRBJ2-7, with TRBD1 identical over 10 bases. CDR1 is SGHKS and CDR2 is YYEKEE in the germline V gene (reference sequence). V lost 1 base, J lost 3 bases, and 4 bases stayed unmatched. The CDR3 totals 15 residues. The CDR3 region is CASSLFGQGGYEQYF. DNA for the CDR3: TGTGCCAGCAGCTTGTTCGGACAGGGGGGCTACGAGCAGTACTTC.

This chain links TRBV18 with TRBJ2-7, with D perhaps TRBD2 (6 bases). The CDR3 loop spans 13 amino acids. The V and J ends lost 9 bases and 3 bases respectively, with 15 bases between them. CDR1 and CDR2 (germline): KGHSH, LQKENI. CDR3 nucleotide sequence: TGTGCCAGTACCGGCACAGCGGGCTACGAGCAGTACTTC. Translation gives CASTGTAGYEQYF.

The chain joins TRBV5-5 to TRBJ1-4, with a tentative D call TRBD1 (5 bases). Trimming cost V 4 bases and J 0 bases, with 10 bases left between them. Germline V gene sequence: CDR1 SGHKS, CDR2 YYEKEE (reference sequence). CDR3 length: 15 residues. The CDR3 DNA is TGTGCCAGCAGCCTGATCAGGGCAACTAATGAAAAACTGTTTTTT. It is translated as CASSLIRATNEKLFF.

The chain joins TRBV6-5 to TRBJ2-1; a weak D match, TRBD2 (5 bases). This CDR3 is built from 15 residues. Per the germline V gene, CDR1 is MNHEY and CDR2 is SVGAGI. Between the trimmed V and J ends, which lost 2 bases and 3 bases, there was a span of 11 bases. The CDR3 loop reads CASSYEGLGYNEQFF. CDR3 nucleotides: TGTGCCAGCAGTTACGAGGGTTTGGGCTACAATGAGCAGTTCTTC.

This chain joins TRBV9 and TRBJ2-1; 9 positions agree with TRBD2. Germline values: CDR1 SGDLS, CDR2 YYNGEE. The CDR3 sequence is 14 residues long. The J segment lost 5 bases and the V segment lost 1 base, leaving 1 base of the junction unmatched. In DNA form, the CDR3 reads TGTGCCAGCAGCGTACTAGCGGGGAACAATGAGCAGTTCTTC. Protein: CASSVLAGNNEQFF.

The chain couples TRBV10-2 to TRBJ1-3; a possible D gene is TRBD1 (5 bases). Trimming left V 7 bases short and J 8 bases short, with 18 bases between. The CDR3 contains 14 residues. From germline, CDR1 is WSHSY and CDR2 SAAADI. The CDR3 DNA is TGCGCCAGCACCAGGGACCCGGCGGGAGACACCATATATTTT. Translation gives CASTRDPAGDTIYF.

This chain uses TRBV18 with TRBJ1-6, with D unclear. Germline V gene sequence: CDR1 KGHSH, CDR2 LQKENI. V gave up 3 bases and J gave up 9 bases, with 12 bases separating them. This CDR3 comprises 14 residues. In nucleotides, the CDR3 is TGTGCCAGCTCACCCGAGCGGGGTGGTTCACCCCTCCACTTT. Residues: CASSPERGGSPLHF.

This clone turned up a few times. V gene TRBV10-2 combines with J gene TRBJ1-1; TRBD1 might be the D (6 bases). Trimming stripped 3 bases from V and 3 bases from J, with 14 bases between. CDR1 is WSHSY and CDR2 is SAAADI in the germline V gene. The CDR3 totals 15 residues. CDR3 sequence reads: CASSDRGDRYTEAFF. CDR3 in DNA: TGCGCCAGCAGTGACAGGGGCGACCGATACACTGAAGCTTTCTTT.

Here the CDR3 reads CASSPHLSGGVYNEQFF. Written as DNA, the CDR3 is TGTGCCAGTAGTCCTCACCTTAGCGGGGGCGTCTACAATGAGCAGTTCTTC. This chain joins TRBV19 and TRBJ2-1; 9 nucleotides match TRBD2. Germline V CDR1 and CDR2: LNHDA, SQIVND (reference sequence). The CDR3 loop spans 17 amino acids. Losses at the gene ends were 5 bases for V and 3 bases for J; bases not matched to a gene: 11.

V usage is TRBV6-5 and J usage is TRBJ1-2; 8 nucleotides match TRBD1. The V gene's germline CDR1 is MNHEY and CDR2 SVGAGI. Unmatched junction bases numbered 11, after V lost 7 bases and J lost 7 bases. The length of the CDR3 is 14 residues. This CDR3 is CASTTGGGLRGYTF. The CDR3, as DNA: TGTGCCAGCACAACAGGGGGGGGACTTCGTGGCTACACCTTC.